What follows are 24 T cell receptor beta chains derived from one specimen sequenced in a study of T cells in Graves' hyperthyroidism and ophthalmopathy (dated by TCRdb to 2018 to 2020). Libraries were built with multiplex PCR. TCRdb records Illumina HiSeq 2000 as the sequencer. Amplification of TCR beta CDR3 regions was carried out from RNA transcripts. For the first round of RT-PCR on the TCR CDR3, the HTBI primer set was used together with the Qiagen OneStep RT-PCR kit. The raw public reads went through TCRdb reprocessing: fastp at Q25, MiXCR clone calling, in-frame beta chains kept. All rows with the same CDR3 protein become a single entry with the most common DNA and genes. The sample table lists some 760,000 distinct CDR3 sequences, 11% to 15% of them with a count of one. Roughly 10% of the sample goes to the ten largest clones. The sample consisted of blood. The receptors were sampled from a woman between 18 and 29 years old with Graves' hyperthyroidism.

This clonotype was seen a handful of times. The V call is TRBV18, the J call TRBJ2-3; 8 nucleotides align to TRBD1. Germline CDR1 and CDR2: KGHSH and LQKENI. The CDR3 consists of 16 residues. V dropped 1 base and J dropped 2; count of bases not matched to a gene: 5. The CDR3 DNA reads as TGTGCCAGCTCACCACAACAGGACAGGGACACAGATACGCAGTATTTT. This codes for CASSPQQDRDTDTQYF.

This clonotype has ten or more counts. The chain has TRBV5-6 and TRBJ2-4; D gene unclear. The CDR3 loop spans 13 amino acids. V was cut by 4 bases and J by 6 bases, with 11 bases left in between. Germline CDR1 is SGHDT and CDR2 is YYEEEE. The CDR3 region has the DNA TGTGCCAGCAGCGCCCCGACGGCAAACATTCAGTACTTC. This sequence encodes CASSAPTANIQYF.

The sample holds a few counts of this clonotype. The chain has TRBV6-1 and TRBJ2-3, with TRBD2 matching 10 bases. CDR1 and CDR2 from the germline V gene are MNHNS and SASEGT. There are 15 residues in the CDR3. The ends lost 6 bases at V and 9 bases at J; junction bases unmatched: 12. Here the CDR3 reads CASSKSTSGDRTQYF. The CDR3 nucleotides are TGTGCCAGCAGCAAAAGTACTAGCGGGGACAGAACGCAGTATTTT.

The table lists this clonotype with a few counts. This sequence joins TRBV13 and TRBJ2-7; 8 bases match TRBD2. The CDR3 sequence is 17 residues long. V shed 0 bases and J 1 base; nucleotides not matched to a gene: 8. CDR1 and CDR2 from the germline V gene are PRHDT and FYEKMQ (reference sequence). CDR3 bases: TGTGCCAGCAGCTTAGGACTAGCGGCAAAAAGTTCCTACGAGCAGTACTTC. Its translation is CASSLGLAAKSSYEQYF.

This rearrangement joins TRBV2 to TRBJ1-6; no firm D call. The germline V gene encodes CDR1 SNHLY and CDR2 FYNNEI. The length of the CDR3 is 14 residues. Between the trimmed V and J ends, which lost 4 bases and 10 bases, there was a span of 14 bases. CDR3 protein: CASSALGGRSPLHF. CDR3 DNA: TGTGCCAGCAGTGCCCTCGGAGGCCGATCACCCCTCCACTTT.

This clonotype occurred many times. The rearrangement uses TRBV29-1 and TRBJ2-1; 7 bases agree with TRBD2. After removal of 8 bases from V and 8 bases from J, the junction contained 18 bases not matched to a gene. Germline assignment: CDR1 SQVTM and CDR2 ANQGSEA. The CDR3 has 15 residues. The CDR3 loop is CSTLGGYGTIDEQFF. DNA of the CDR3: TGCAGCACACTAGGCGGTTACGGGACTATAGATGAGCAGTTCTTC.

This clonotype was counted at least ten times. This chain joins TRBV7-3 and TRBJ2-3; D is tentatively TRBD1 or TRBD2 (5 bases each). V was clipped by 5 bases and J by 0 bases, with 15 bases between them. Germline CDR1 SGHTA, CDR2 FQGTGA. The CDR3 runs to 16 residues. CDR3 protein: CASSKAGAASTDTQYF. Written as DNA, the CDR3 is TGTGCCAGCAGCAAAGCCGGGGCTGCTAGCACAGATACGCAGTATTTT.

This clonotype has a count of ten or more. The CDR3 region has the DNA TGTGCCAGCAGCTGGACAGGGGGCCAAGAGACCCAGTACTTC. Translation gives CASSWTGGQETQYF. V usage is TRBV7-9 and J usage is TRBJ2-5; 10 bases agree with TRBD1. The CDR3 contains 14 residues. Unmatched junction bases numbered 0, after V lost 4 bases and J lost 1 base. CDR1 is SEHNR, CDR2 FQNEAQ, per germline (reference sequence).

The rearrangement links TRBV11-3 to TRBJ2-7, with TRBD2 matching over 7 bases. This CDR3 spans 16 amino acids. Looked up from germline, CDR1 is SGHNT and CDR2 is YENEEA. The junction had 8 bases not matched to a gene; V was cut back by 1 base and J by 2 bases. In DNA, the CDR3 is TGTGCCAGCAGCTTAGGCTTTGGCGGGGGAACCTACGAGCAGTACTTC. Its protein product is CASSLGFGGGTYEQYF.

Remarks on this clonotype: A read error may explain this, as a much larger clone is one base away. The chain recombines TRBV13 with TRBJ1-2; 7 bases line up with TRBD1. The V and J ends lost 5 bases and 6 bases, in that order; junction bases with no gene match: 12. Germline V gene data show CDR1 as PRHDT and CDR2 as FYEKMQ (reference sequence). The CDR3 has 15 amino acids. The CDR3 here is CASSQGTAGTHGYTF. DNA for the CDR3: TGTGCCAGCAGCCAAGGGACAGCCGGAACCCATGGCTACACCTTC.

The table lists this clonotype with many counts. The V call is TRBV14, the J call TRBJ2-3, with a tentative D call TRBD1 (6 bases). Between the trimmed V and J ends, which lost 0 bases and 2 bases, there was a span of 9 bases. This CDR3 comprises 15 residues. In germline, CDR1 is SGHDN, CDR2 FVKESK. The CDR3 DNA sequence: TGTGCCAGCAGCCAAGAAGAGGGGGACACAGATACGCAGTATTTT. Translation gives CASSQEEGDTDTQYF.

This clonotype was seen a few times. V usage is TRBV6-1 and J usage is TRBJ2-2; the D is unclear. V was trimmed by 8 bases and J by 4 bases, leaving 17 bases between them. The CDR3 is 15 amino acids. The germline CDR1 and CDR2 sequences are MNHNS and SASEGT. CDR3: CASALSRLVTGELFF. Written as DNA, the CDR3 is TGTGCCAGCGCCCTTTCGCGGCTTGTCACCGGGGAGCTGTTTTTT.

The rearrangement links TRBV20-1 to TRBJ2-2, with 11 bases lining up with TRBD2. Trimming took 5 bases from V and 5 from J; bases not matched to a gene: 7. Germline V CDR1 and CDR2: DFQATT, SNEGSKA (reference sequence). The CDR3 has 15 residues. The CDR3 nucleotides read TGCAGTGCTCCGATAGCGGGAGGGATAACCGGGGAGCTGTTTTTT. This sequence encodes CSAPIAGGITGELFF.

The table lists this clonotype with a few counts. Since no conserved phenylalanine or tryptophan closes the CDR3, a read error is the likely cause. CDR3 nucleotides: TGTGCCAGCAGCTTAACTACCTATGGCTACACCGTC. Encoded protein: CASSLTTYGYTV. The J gene is TRBJ1-2, the V gene TRBV7-9; no clear D gene. The CDR3 has 12 amino acids. Trimming pared 2 bases from V and 4 bases from J, leaving 5 bases between. In germline, CDR1 is SEHNR, CDR2 FQNEAQ (reference sequence).

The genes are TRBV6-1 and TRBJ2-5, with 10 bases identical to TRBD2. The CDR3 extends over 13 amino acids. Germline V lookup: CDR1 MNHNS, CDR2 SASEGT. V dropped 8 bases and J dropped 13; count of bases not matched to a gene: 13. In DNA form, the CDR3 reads TGTGCCAGCTCTACCGGGACTAGCGTTAAGTGGTACTTC. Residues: CASSTGTSVKWYF.

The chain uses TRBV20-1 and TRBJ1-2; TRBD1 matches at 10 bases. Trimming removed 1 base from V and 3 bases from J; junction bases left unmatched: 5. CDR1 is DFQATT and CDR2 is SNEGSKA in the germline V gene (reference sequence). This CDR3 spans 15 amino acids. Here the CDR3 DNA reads TGCAGTGCTAGAGTAGGGGACAGGGGATACTATGGCTACACCTTC. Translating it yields CSARVGDRGYYGYTF.

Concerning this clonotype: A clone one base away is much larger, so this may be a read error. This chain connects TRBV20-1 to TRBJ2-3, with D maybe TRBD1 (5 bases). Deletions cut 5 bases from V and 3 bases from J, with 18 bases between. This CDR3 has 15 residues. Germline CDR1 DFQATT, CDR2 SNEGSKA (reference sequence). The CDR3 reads CSAPTETERTDTQYF. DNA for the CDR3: TGCAGTGCTCCGACCGAGACAGAACGAACAGATACGCAGTATTTT.

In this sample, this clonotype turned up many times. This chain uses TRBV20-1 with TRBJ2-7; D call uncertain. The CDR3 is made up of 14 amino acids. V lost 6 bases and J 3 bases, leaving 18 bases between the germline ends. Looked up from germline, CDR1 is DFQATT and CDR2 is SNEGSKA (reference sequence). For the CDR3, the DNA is TGCAGTGCAGGAGACCGGGCCCTATTCTACGAGCAGTACTTC. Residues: CSAGDRALFYEQYF.

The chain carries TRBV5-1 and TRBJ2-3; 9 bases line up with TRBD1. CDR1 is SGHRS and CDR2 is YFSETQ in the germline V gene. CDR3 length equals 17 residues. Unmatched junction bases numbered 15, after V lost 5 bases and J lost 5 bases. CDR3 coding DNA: TGCGCCAGCAGTTCTACCCCCGGGACAGGGAATCTAGATACGCAGTATTTT. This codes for CASSSTPGTGNLDTQYF. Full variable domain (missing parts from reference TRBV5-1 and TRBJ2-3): KAGVTQTPRYLIKTRGQQVTLSCSPISGHRSVSWYQQTPGQGLQFLFEYFSETQRNKGNFPGRFSGRQFSNSRSEMNVSTLELGDSALYLCASSSTPGTGNLDTQYFGPGTRLTVL.

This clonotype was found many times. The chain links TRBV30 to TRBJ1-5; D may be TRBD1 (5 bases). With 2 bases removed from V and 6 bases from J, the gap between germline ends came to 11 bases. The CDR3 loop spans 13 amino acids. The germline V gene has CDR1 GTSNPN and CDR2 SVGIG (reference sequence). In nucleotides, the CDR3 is TGTGCCTGGAGTAGCCAGGGTACTCAGCCCCAGCATTTT. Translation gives CAWSSQGTQPQHF.

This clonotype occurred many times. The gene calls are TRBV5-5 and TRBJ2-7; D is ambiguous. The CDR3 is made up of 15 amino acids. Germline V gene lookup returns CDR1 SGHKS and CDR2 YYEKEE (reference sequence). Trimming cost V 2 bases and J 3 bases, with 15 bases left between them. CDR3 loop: CASSFRMGSYYEQYF. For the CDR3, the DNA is TGTGCCAGCAGCTTTAGGATGGGCAGCTACTACGAGCAGTACTTC.

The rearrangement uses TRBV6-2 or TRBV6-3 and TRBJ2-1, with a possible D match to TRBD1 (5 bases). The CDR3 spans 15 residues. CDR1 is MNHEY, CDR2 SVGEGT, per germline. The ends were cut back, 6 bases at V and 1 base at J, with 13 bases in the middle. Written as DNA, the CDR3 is TGTGCCAGCAGAGCAACGCAGGGATCCTACAATGAGCAGTTCTTC. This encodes CASRATQGSYNEQFF.

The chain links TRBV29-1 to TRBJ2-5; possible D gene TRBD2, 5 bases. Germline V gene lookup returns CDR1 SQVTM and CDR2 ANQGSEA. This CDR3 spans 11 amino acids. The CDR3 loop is CGAGSLETQYF. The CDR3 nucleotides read TGCGGTGCGGGCTCGTTAGAGACCCAGTACTTC. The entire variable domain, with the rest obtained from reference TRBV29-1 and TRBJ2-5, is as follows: SAVISQKPSRDICQRGTSLTIQCQVDSQVTMMFWYRQQPGQSLTLIATANQGSEATYESGFVIDKFPISRPNLTFSTLTVSNMSPEDSSIYLCGAGSLETQYFGPGTRLLVL.

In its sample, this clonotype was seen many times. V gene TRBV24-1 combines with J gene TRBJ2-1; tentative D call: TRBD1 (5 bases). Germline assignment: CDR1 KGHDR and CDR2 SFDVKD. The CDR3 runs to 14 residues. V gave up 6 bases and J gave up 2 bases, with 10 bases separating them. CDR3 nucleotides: TGTGCCACCAGTCCGACAGTCGCCTACAATGAGCAGTTCTTC. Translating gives CATSPTVAYNEQFF.